This T cell receptor (beta chain) was captured by sequencing in a study of Graves' ophthalmopathy and Graves' hyperthyroidism. Study-level information: Peripheral blood sampling preceded any treatment and occurred at initial diagnosis.

Study-level findings and limits: From stable hyperthyroidism, ophthalmopathy was separated by a 13-signature model with roughly 89% sensitivity and less than 82% specificity. Forecasting of ophthalmopathy progression by the model achieved approximately 70% sensitivity and more than 72% specificity.

A few counts support this clonotype. Its target is unknown. Excluded: other autoimmune disease, uncontrolled infection, pregnancy or lactation. RNA transcripts were the source from which TCR beta CDR3 regions were amplified. HTBI primers primed a first-round RT-PCR, and a second-round multiplex PCR followed. TCRdb redid the calling of the multiplex PCR reads with MiXCR, one entry per CDR3 protein. The sample consists of fewer than 600,000 distinct CDR3 sequences, approximately 15% of them appearing once. The sequencing sample was made of blood. This TCR came from a woman in her 30s with Graves' ophthalmopathy.

DNA of the CDR3: TGCGCCAGCAGACATACCACTAGCGGGAGAGTCTACGAGCAGTACTTC. Protein: CASRHTTSGRVYEQYF. This chain uses TRBV5-1 with TRBJ2-7; TRBD2 matches 11 bases. CDR1 and CDR2 from the germline V gene are SGHRS and YFSETQ. V shed 5 bases and J 3 bases; nucleotides not matched to a gene: 10. This CDR3 comprises 16 residues.